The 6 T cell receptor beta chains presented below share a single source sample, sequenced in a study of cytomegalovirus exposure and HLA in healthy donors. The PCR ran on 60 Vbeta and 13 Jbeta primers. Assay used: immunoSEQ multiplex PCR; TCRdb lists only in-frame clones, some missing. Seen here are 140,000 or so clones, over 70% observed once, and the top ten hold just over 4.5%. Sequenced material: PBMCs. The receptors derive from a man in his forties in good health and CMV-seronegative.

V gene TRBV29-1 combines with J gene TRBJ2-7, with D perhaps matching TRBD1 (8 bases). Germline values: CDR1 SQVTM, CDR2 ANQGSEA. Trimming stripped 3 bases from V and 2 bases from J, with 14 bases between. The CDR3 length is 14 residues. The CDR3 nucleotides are TGCAGCGTTGACGGGGGGACAGGAACCTACGAGCAGTACTTC. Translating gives CSVDGGTGTYEQYF.

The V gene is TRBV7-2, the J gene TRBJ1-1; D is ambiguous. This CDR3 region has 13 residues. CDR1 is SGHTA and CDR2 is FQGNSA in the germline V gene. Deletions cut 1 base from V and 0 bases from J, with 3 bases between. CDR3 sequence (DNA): TGTGCCAGCAGCTTAGACTTGAACACTGAAGCTTTCTTT. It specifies CASSLDLNTEAFF.

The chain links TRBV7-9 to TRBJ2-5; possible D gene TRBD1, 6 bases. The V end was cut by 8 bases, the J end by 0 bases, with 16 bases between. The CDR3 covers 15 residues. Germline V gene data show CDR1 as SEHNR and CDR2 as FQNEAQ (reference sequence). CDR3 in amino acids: CASAVWTENQETQYF. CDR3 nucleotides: TGTGCCAGCGCCGTCTGGACAGAGAACCAAGAGACCCAGTACTTC.

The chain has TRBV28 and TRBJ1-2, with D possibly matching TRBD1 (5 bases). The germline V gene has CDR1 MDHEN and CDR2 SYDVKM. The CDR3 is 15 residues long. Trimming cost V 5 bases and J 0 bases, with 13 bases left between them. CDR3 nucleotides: TGTGCCAGCAGTGTAAGACAGCTCTCTAACTATGGCTACACCTTC. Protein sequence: CASSVRQLSNYGYTF.

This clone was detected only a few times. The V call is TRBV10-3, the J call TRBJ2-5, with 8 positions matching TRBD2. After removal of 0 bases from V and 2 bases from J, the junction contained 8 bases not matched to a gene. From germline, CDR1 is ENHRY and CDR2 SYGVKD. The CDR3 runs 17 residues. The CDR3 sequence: CAISESSGGGPQETQYF. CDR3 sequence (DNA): TGTGCCATCAGTGAGTCAAGCGGGGGCGGACCACAAGAGACCCAGTACTTC.

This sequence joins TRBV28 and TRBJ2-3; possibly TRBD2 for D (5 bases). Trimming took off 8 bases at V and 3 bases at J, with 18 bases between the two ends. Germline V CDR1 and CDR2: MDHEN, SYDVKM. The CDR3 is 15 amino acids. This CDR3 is CASSSPLGVTDTQYF. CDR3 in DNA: TGTGCCAGCTCTTCCCCGCTCGGGGTAACAGATACGCAGTATTTT. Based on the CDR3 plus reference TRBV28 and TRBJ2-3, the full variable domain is DVKVTQSSRYLVKRTGEKVFLECVQDMDHENMFWYRQDPGLGLRLIYFSYDVKMKEKGDIPEGYSVSREKKERFSLILESASTNQTSMYLCASSSPLGVTDTQYFGPGTRLTVL.